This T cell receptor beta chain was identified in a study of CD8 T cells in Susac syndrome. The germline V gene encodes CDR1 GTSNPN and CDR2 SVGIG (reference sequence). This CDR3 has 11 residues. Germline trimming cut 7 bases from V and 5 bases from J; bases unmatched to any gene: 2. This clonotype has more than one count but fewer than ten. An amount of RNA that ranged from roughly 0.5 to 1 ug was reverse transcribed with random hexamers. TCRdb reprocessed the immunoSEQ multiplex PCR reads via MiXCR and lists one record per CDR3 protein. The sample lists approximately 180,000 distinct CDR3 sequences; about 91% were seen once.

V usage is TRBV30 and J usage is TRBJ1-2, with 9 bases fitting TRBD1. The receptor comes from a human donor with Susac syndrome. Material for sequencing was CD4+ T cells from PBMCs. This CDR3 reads CASGTGYGYTF. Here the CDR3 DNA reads TGTGCCTCCGGGACAGGGTATGGCTACACCTTC. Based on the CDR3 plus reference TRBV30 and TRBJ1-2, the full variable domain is SQTIHQWPATLVQPVGSPLSLECTVEGTSNPNLYWYRQAAGRGLQLLFYSVGIGQISSEVPQNLSASRPQDRQFILSSKKLLLSDSGFYLCASGTGYGYTFGSGTRLTVV.